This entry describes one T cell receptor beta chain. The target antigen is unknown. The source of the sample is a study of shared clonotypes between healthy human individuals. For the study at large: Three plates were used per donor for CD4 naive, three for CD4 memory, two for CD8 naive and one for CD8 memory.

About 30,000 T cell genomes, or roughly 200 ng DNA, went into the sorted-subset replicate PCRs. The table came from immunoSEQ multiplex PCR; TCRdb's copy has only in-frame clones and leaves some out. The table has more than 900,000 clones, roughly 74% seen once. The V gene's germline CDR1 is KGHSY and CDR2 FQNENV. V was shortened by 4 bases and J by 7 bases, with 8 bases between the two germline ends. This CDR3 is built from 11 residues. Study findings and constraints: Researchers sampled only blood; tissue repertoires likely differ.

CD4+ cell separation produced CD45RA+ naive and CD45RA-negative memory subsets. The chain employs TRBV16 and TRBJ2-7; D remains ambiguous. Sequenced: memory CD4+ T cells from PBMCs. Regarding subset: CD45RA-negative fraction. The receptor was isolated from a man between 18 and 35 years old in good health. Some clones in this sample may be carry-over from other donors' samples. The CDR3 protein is CASSLRLEQYF. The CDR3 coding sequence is TGTGCCAGCAGCCTACGTTTGGAGCAGTACTTC.